The T cell receptor beta chain described here comes from a study of T cell responses to AZD1222 COVID-19 vaccine. General study points: Across spike, vaccine-associated CD4 TCRs were found, dominant at 160-218 and 743-854.

Sequencing was performed with immunoSEQ multiplex PCR; in TCRdb, only in-frame clones are kept and a portion is missing. The repertoire holds approximately 150,000 clones, with roughly 93% as singletons. The CDR3 spans 13 residues. Germline CDR1 is MNHEY and CDR2 is SVGAGI. V lost 6 bases and J 2 bases, leaving 10 bases between the germline ends. Note on this clone: Its target is not known.

Sample: peripheral blood, taken after recovery from COVID-19. This clonotype was sampled from an adult who had recovered from COVID-19. The rearrangement links TRBV6-5 to TRBJ2-5; no definite D call. The chain's CDR3 is CASRRRRQETQYF. The CDR3 DNA reads as TGTGCCAGCAGGAGGCGGCGGCAAGAGACCCAGTACTTC.